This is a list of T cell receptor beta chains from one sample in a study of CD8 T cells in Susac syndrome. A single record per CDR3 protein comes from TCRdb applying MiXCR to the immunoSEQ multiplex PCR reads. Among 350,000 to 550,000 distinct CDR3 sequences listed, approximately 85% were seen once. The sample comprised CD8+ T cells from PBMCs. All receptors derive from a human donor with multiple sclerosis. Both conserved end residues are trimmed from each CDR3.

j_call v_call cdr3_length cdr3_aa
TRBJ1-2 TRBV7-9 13 ASYQAGGTLYGYT
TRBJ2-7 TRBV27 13 ASSLSGGYDFEQY
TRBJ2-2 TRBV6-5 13 AGSTDRGLTGELF
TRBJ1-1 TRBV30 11 AWGTGQGTEAF
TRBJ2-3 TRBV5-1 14 ASSLEQTRVVDTQY
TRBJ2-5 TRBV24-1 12 ATRGGQGQETQY
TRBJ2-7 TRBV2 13 ASSDKSHRLYEQY
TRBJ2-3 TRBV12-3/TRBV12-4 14 ASSLVGGASTDTQY
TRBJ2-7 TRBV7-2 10 ASSRVTYEQY
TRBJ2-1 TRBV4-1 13 ASSHETGMTNEQF
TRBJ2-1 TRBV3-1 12 ASTETGLKDEQF
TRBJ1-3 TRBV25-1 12 ASSVGGPGNTIY
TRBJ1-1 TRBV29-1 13 SVFGGGTENTEAF
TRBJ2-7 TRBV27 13 ASSPGTEFTYEQY
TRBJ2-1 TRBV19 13 ASSMWASGNNEQF
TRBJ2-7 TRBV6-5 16 ASSYATGEGQGLYEQY
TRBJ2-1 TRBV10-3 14 AISDPGREGRNEQF
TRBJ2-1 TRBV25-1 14 ASSEWDRGRRDEQF
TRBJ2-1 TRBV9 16 ASSVPRVGQSSYNEQF
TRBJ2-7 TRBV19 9 ASTDTYEQY
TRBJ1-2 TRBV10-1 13 ASSESTRGDYGYT
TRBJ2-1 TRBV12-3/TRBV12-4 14 ASSQEGTPFLDEQF
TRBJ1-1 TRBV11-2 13 ASSLVTTGNTEAF
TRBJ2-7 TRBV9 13 ASSARRTDPYEQY
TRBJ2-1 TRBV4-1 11 ASSPQGANEQF
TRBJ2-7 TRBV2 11 ASSGTQIYEQY
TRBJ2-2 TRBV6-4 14 ASSAGDLTGTGELF
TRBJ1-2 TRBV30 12 AWSPGQGFFGYT
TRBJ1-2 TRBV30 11 AWNSGRGDGYT
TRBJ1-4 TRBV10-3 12 AISGDRDNEKLF
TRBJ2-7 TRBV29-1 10 SDGTGVEEQY
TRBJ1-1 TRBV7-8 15 ASSLDRDSGLNTEAF
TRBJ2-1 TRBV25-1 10 ASSGFGNEQF
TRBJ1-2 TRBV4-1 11 ASSQLGLDGYT
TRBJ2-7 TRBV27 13 ASSLSLDTSYEQY
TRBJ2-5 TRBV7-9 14 ASSLGVESEGETQY
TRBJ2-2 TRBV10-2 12 ASSEMRDTGELF
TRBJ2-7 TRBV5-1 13 ASSWDTIQTYEQY
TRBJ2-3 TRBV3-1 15 ASSQDREGGDTDTQY
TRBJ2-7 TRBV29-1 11 SAPGQGTDEQY
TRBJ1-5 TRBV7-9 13 ASSDARQGNQPQH
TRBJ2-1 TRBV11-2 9 ASSLGREQF
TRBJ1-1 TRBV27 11 ASSLGGDTEAF
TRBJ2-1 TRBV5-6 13 ASNIGTSGGNEQF
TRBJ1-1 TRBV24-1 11 ATSDWEGTEAF
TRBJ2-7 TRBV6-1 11 ASKLLRGYEQY
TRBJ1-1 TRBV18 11 ASSPPETTEAF
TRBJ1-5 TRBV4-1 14 ASSQAGQGVGQPQH